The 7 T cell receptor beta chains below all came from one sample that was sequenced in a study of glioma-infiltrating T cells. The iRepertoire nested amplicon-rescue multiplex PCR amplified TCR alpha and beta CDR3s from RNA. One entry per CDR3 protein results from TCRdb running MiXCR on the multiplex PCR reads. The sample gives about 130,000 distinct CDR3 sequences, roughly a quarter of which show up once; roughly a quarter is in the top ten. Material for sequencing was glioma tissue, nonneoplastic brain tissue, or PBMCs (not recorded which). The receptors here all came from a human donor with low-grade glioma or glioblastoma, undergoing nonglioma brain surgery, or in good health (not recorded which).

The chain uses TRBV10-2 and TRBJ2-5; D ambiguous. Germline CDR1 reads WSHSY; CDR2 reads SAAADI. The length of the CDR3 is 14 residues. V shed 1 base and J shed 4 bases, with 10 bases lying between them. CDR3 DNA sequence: TGCGCCAGCAGTGAGTACGAACTTTCAGAGACCCAGTACTTC. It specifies CASSEYELSETQYF.

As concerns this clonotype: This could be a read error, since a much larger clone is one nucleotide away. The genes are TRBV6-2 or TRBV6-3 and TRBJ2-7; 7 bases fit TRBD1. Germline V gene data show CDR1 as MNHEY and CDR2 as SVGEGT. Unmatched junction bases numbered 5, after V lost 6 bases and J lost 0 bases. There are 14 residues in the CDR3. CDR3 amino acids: CASRGQWSSYEQYV. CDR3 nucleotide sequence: TGTGCCAGCAGGGGACAGTGGAGCTCCTACGAGCAGTACGTC.

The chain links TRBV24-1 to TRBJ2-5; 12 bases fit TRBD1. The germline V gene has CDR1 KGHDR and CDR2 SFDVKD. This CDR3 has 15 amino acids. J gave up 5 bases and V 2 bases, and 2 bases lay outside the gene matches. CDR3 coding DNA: TGTGCCACCAGTGATTGGGGACAGGGGGCGGAGACCCAGTACTTC. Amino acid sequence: CATSDWGQGAETQYF.

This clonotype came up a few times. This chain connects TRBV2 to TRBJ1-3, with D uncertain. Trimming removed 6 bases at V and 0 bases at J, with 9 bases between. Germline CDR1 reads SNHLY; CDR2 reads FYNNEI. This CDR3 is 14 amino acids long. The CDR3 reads CASSPRFSGNTIYF. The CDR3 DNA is TGTGCCAGCAGCCCCCGCTTCTCTGGAAACACCATATATTTT.

The CDR3 region is CASSQRSNSQETQYF. CDR3 bases: TGTGCCAGCAGCCAAAGGTCGAACAGCCAAGAGACCCAGTACTTC. The chain links TRBV14 to TRBJ2-5, with D unresolved. The V end was cut by 2 bases, the J end by 1 base, with 11 bases between. Germline CDR1 and CDR2: SGHDN and FVKESK. CDR3 length: 15 residues.

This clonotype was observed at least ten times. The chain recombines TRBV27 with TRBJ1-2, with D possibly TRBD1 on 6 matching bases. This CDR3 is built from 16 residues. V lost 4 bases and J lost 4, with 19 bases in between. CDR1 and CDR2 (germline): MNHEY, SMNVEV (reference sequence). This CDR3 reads CASSSNLQGGGYGYTF. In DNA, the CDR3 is TGTGCCAGCAGTTCGAATCTACAGGGAGGGGGCTATGGCTACACCTTC.

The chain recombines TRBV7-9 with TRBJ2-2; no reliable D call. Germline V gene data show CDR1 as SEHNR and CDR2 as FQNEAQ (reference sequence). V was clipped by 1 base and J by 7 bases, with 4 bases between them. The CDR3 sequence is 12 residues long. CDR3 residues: CASSLEVGELFF. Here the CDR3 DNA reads TGTGCCAGCAGCTTAGAAGTCGGGGAGCTGTTTTTT.